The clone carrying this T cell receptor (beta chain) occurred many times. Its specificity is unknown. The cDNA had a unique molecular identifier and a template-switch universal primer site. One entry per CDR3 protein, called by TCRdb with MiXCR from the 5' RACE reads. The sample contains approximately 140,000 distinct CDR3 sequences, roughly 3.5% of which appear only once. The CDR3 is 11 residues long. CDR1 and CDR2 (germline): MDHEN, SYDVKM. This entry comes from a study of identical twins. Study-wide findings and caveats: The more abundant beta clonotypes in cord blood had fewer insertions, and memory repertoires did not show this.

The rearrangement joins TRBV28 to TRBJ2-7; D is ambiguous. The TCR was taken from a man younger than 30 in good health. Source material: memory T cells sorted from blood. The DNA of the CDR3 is TGTGCGGTGGGCCAGAACTACGAGCAGTACTTC. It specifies CAVGQNYEQYF.